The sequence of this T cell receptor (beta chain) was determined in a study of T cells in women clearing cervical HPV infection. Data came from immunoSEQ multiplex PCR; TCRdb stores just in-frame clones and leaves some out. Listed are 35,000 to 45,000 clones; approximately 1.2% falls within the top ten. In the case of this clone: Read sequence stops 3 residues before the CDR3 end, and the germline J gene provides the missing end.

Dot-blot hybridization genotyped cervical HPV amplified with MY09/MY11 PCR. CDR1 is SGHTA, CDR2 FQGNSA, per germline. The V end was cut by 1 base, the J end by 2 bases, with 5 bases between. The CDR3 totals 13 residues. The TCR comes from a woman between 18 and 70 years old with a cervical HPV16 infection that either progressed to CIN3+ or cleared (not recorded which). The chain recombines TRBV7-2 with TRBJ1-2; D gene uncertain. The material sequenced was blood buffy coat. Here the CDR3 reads CASSLEGNYGYTF. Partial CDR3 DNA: TGTGCCAGCAGCTTAGAAGGGAACTATGGC. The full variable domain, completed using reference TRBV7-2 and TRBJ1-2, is GAGVSQSPSNKVTEKGKDVELRCDPISGHTALYWYRQSLGQGLEFLIYFQGNSAPDKSGLPSDRFSAERTGGSVSTLTIQRTQQEDSAVYLCASSLEGNYGYTFGSGTRLTVV.